This T cell receptor (beta chain) was obtained from a study of blood T cell repertoires in COVID-19. Study context: Sample material is recorded as cDNA or gDNA derived from T cells, B-cell-depleted T cells, or PBMCs.

Assay: immunoSEQ multiplex PCR; the TCRdb copy retains only in-frame clones and omits some. The sample lists 300,000 or so clones; over 80% were seen once. The CDR3 is made up of 12 amino acids. Germline-derived CDR1 and CDR2 are MNHEY and SMNVEV (reference sequence). The ends lost 6 bases at V and 2 bases at J; junction bases unmatched: 0. Sequences were obtained from peripheral blood. The chain has TRBV27 and TRBJ1-2; the match to TRBD1 covers 7 bases. The receptor was isolated from a woman in her 50s with active or convalescent COVID-19. This CDR3 is CASRQGNYGYTF. DNA for the CDR3: TGTGCCAGCAGACAGGGGAACTATGGCTACACCTTC.